Shown below are 5 T cell receptor beta chains from a single sample sequenced in a study of cytomegalovirus exposure and HLA in healthy donors. PCR primers comprised 60 Vbeta and 13 Jbeta primers. Using immunoSEQ multiplex PCR, the repertoire was profiled, and TCRdb retains in-frame clones only, with some absent. The sample carries under 200,000 clones, 80% to 90% recorded once. The specimen was PBMCs. These receptors originate from a woman in her thirties in good health and CMV-seronegative.

The chain uses TRBV18 and TRBJ2-3, with 7 bases lining up with TRBD2. The CDR3 runs to 14 residues. Trimming removed 5 bases from V and 1 base from J; junction bases left unmatched: 3. Germline assignment: CDR1 KGHSH and CDR2 LQKENI. The CDR3: CASSRTRGTDTQYF. CDR3 DNA: TGTGCCAGCTCAAGGACTAGGGGCACAGATACGCAGTATTTT.

The chain carries TRBV4-2 and TRBJ2-2; the D is unclear. The CDR3 consists of 15 residues. Trimming left V 0 bases short and J 4 bases short, with 9 bases between. CDR1 and CDR2 (germline): LGHNA, YNFKEQ. The CDR3 loop reads CASSQEVRSTGELFF. The CDR3 bases are TGTGCCAGCAGCCAAGAAGTCCGGTCCACCGGGGAGCTGTTTTTT.

V is TRBV28 and J is TRBJ2-5, with 9 bases that match TRBD2. The germline gives CDR1 MDHEN, CDR2 SYDVKM. J gave up 5 bases and V 4 bases, and 8 bases lay outside the gene matches. The CDR3 runs 15 residues. CDR3 DNA sequence: TGTGCCAGCAGTTCCCCTGCTACTAGCGGGGAGACCCAGTACTTC. Translating it yields CASSSPATSGETQYF.

The chain is built from TRBV11-2 and TRBJ2-3; a weak D match, TRBD2 (5 bases). This CDR3 comprises 14 residues. CDR1 and CDR2 from the germline V gene are SGHAT and FQNNGV. The ends were cut back, 0 bases at V and 4 bases at J, with 8 bases in the middle. The CDR3 here is CASSLEWESDTQYF. For the CDR3, the DNA is TGTGCCAGCAGCTTAGAGTGGGAGTCAGATACGCAGTATTTT.

The chain combines TRBV7-3 with TRBJ2-1; 8 bases agree with TRBD2. Germline assignment: CDR1 SGHTA and CDR2 FQGTGA. The CDR3 has 18 residues. With 5 bases clipped from V and 5 bases from J, the junction kept 17 bases outside the gene matches. CDR3 sequence reads: CASSPQPVAGGTHNEQFF. The CDR3 DNA reads as TGTGCCAGCAGCCCCCAGCCGGTCGCGGGAGGTACCCACAATGAGCAGTTCTTC. Together with reference TRBV7-3 and TRBJ2-1, the CDR3 gives the full variable domain: GAGVSQTPSNKVTEKGKYVELRCDPISGHTALYWYRQSLGQGPEFLIYFQGTGAADDSGLPNDRFFAVRPEGSVSTLKIQRTERGDSAVYLCASSPQPVAGGTHNEQFFGPGTRLTVL.